The 5 T cell receptor beta chains below were found in one sample sequenced in a study of post-analysis software for immune sequencing data. Whole-study findings and limits: Higher frequency in patients than in controls was seen for about five TRBV segments, with TRBV5-6, TRBV5-1 and TRBV20-1 among them.

Unique molecular identifiers had been added to the TCR beta cDNA libraries. TCRdb re-derived calls from the PCR reads in MiXCR, one entry per CDR3 protein. The repertoire holds 750,000 to 950,000 distinct CDR3 sequences, with roughly 58% as singletons. Antigens for these TCRs are unknown. The sample consisted of blood. All receptors come from a girl aged 10 to 17 with multiple sclerosis.

The rearrangement uses TRBV20-1 and TRBJ1-5; D possibly corresponds to TRBD1 (5 bases). V was cut by 3 bases and J by 4 bases, with 13 bases left in between. The CDR3 has 14 residues. Germline V CDR1 and CDR2: DFQATT, SNEGSKA (reference sequence). The CDR3 region is CSASDSLSNQPQHF. The CDR3 DNA is TGCAGTGCTAGCGACAGCCTATCTAATCAGCCCCAGCATTTT.

CDR3 protein: CASSYNYYEQYF. In DNA form, the CDR3 reads TGTGCCAGCAGCTACAACTATTACGAGCAGTACTTC. This chain connects TRBV7-2 to TRBJ2-7, with no clear D. The CDR3 has 12 amino acids. Trimming cost V 4 bases and J 4 bases, with 8 bases left between them. Germline V gene sequence: CDR1 SGHTA, CDR2 FQGNSA.

The chain combines TRBV5-1 with TRBJ1-1, with D unclear. CDR3 size: 13 residues. V lost 0 bases to trimming and J lost 3 bases, with 6 bases between them. CDR1 is SGHRS, CDR2 YFSETQ, per germline. The CDR3 loop is CASSLEPDTEAFF. Written as DNA, the CDR3 is TGCGCCAGCAGCTTGGAGCCTGACACTGAAGCTTTCTTT. Based on the CDR3 plus reference TRBV5-1 and TRBJ1-1, the full variable domain is KAGVTQTPRYLIKTRGQQVTLSCSPISGHRSVSWYQQTPGQGLQFLFEYFSETQRNKGNFPGRFSGRQFSNSRSEMNVSTLELGDSALYLCASSLEPDTEAFFGQGTRLTVV.

This clonotype has a handful of counts. V usage is TRBV12-3 or TRBV12-4 and J usage is TRBJ2-7, with a possible D match to TRBD2 (7 bases). The CDR3 runs to 14 residues. V was trimmed by 10 bases and J by 5 bases, leaving 21 bases between them. The CDR3: CATGGGGPWDEQYF. For the CDR3, the DNA is TGTGCCACCGGGGGAGGGGGTCCGTGGGACGAGCAGTACTTC.

DNA for the CDR3: TGTGCCAGCAGCCCATACGCTAGCGGAGAGACCCAGTACTTC. This sequence encodes CASSPYASGETQYF. The gene calls are TRBV11-3 and TRBJ2-5, with 7 positions matching TRBD2. The trim removed 5 bases at V and 4 bases at J, leaving 7 bases unmatched. Germline lookup yields CDR1 SGHNT and CDR2 YENEEA. The CDR3 sequence is 14 residues long.